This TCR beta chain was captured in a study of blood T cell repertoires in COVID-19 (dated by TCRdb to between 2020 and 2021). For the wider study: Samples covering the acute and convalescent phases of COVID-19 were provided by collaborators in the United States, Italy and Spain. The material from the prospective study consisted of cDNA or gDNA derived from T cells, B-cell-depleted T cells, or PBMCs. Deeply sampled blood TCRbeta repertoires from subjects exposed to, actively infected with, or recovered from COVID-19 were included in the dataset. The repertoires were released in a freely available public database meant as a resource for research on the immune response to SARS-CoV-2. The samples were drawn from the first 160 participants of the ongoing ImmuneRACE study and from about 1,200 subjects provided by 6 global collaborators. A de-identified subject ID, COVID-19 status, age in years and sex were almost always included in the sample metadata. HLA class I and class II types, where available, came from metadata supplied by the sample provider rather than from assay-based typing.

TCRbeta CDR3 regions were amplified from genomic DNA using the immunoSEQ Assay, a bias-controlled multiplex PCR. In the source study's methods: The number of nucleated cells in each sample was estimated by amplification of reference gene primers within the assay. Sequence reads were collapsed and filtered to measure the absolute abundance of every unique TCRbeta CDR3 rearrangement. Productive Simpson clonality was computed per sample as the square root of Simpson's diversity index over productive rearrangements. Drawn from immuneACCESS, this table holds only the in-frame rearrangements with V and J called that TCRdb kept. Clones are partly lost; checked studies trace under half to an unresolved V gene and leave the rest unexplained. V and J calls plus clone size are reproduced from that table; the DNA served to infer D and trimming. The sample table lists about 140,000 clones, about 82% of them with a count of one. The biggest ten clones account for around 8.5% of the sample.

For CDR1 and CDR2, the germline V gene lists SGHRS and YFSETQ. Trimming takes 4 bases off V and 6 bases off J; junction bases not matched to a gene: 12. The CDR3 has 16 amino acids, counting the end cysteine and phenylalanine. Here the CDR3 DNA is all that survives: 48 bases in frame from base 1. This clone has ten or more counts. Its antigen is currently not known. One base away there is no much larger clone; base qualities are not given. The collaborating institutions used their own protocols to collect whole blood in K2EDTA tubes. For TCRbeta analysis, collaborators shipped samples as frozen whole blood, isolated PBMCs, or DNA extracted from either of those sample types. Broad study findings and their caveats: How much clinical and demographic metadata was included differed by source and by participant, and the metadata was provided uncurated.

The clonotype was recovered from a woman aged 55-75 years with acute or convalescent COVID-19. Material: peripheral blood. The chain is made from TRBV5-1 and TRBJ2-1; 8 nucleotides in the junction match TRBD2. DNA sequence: TGCGCCAGCAGCCCGGGAGGGACTACCTCGGCCAATGAGCAGTTCTTC. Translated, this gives CASSPGGTTSANEQFF.